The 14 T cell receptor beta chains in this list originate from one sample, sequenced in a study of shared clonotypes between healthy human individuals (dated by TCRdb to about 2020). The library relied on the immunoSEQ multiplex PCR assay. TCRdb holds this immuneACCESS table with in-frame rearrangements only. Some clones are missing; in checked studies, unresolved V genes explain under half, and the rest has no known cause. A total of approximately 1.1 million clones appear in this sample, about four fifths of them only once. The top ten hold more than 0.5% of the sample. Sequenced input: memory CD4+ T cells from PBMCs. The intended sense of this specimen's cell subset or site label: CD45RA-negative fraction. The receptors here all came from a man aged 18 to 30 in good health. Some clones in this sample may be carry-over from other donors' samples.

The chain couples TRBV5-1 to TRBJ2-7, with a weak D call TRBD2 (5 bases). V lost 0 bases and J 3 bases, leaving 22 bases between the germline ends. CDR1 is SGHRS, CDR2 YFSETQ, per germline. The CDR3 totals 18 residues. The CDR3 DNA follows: TGCGCCAGCAGCTTGGGTAACCTTAAATGGGGAGACTACTACGAGCAGTACTTC. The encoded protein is CASSLGNLKWGDYYEQYF.

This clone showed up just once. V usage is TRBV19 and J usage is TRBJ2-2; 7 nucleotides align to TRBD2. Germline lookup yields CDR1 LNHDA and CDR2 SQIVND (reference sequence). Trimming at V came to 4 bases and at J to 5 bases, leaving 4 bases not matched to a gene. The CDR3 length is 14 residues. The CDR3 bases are TGTGCCAGTAGTAAAGCCGGGAGGACCGGGGAGCTGTTTTTT. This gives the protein CASSKAGRTGELFF. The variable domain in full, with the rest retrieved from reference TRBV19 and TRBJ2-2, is DGGITQSPKYLFRKEGQNVTLSCEQNLNHDAMYWYRQDPGQGLRLIYYSQIVNDFQKGDIAEGYSVSREKKESFPLTVTSAQKNPTAFYLCASSKAGRTGELFFGEGSRLTVL.

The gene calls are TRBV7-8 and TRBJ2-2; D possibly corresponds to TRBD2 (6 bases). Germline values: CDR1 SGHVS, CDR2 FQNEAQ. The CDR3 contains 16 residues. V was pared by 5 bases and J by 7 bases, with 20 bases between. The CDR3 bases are TGTGCCAGCAGCGAGGGGACTCCGAGAATGGTCGGGGAGCTGTTTTTT. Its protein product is CASSEGTPRMVGELFF. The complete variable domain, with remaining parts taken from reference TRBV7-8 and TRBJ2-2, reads GAGVSQSPRYKVAKRGQDVALRCDPISGHVSLFWYQQALGQGPEFLTYFQNEAQLDKSGLPSDRFFAERPEGSVSTLKIQRTQQEDSAVYLCASSEGTPRMVGELFFGEGSRLTVL.

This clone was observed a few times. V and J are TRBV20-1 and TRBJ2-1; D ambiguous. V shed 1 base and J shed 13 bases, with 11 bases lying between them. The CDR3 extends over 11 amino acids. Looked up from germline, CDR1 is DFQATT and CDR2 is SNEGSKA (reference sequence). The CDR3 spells CSARGGRPQFF. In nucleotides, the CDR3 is TGCAGTGCTAGAGGCGGACGGCCCCAGTTCTTC.

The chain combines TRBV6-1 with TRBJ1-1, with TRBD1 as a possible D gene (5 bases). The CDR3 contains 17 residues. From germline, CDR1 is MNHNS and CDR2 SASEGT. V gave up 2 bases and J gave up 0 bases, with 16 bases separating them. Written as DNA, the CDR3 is TGTGCCAGCAGTGAACTCGGATTTGGGACCATGAACACTGAAGCTTTCTTT. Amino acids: CASSELGFGTMNTEAFF.

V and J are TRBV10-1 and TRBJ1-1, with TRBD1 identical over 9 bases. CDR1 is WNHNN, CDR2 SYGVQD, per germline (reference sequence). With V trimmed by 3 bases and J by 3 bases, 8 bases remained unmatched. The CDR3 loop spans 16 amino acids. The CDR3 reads CASSDTGGPGDTEAFF. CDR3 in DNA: TGCGCCAGCAGTGATACAGGGGGCCCGGGGGACACTGAAGCTTTCTTT.

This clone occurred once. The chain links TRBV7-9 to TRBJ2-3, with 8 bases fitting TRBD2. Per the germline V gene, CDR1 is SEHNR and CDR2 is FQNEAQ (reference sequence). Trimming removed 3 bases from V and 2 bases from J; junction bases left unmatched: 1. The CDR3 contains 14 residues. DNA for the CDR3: TGTGCCAGCAGCTTTAGCGGGAACACAGATACGCAGTATTTT. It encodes CASSFSGNTDTQYF.

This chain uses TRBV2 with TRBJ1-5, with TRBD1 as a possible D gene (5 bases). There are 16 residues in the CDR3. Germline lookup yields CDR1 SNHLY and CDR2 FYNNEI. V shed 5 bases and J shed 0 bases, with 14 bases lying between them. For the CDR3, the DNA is TGTGCCAGCAGTCCAGCGGGACTTGGTAGCAATCAGCCCCAGCATTTT. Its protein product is CASSPAGLGSNQPQHF. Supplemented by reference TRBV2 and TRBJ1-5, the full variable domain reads EPEVTQTPSHQVTQMGQEVILRCVPISNHLYFYWYRQILGQKVEFLVSFYNNEISEKSEIFDDQFSVERPDGSNFTLKIRSTKLEDSAMYFCASSPAGLGSNQPQHFGDGTRLSIL.

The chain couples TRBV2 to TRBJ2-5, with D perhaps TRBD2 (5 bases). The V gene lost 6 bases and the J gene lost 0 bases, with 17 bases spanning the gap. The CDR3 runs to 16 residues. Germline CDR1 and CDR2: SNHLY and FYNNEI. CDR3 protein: CASSGTLGSYQETQYF. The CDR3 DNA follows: TGTGCCAGCAGCGGTACACTAGGATCGTACCAAGAGACCCAGTACTTC. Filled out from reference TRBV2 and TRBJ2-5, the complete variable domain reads EPEVTQTPSHQVTQMGQEVILRCVPISNHLYFYWYRQILGQKVEFLVSFYNNEISEKSEIFDDQFSVERPDGSNFTLKIRSTKLEDSAMYFCASSGTLGSYQETQYFGPGTRLLVL.

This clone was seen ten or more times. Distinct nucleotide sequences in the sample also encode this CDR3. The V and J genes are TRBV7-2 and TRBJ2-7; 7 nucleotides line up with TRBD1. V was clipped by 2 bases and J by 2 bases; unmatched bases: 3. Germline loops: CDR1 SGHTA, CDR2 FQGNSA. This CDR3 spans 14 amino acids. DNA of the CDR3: TGTGCCAGCAGCTTACGACAGGGTCCCTACGAGCAGTACTTC. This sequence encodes CASSLRQGPYEQYF. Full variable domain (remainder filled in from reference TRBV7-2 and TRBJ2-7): GAGVSQSPSNKVTEKGKDVELRCDPISGHTALYWYRQSLGQGLEFLIYFQGNSAPDKSGLPSDRFSAERTGGSVSTLTIQRTQQEDSAVYLCASSLRQGPYEQYFGPGTRLTVT.

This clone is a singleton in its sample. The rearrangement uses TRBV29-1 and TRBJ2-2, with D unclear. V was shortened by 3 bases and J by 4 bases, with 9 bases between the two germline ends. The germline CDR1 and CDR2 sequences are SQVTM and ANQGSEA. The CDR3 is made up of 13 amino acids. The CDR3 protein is CSVDRKGTGELFF. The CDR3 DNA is TGCAGCGTTGACAGGAAGGGCACCGGGGAGCTGTTTTTT.

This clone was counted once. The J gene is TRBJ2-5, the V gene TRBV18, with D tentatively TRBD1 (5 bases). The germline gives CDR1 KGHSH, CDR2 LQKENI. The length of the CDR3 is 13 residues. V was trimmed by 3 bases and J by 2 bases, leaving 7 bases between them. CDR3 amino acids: CASSPTVQETQYF. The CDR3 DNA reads TGTGCCAGCTCACCGACAGTTCAAGAGACCCAGTACTTC.

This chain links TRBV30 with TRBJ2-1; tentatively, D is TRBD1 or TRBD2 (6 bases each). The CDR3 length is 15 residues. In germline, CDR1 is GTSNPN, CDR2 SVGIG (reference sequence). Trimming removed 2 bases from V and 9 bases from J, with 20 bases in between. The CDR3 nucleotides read TGTGCCTGGAGTATGGGGGGCGCATTGTCGGGTGAGCAGTTCTTC. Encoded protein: CAWSMGGALSGEQFF.

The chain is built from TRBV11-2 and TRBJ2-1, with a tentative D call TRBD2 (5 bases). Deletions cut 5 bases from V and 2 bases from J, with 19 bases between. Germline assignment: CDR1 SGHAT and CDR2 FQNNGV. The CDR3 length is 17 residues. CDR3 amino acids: CASSHRTQSIAYNEQFF. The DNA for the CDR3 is TGTGCCAGCAGCCACCGGACTCAATCGATAGCCTACAATGAGCAGTTCTTC.